Listed below are T cell receptor beta chains from one sample, sequenced in a study of T cell responses to AZD1222 COVID-19 vaccine. Only in-frame clones appear in the TCRdb table, and some are missing; sequencing was by immunoSEQ multiplex PCR. The top ten clones hold roughly 7.9% of a sample with under 100,000 clones, about 86% of them seen once. The sample was peripheral blood, taken on day 0 of AZD1222 vaccination. The receptor set was obtained from an adult in good health. Both conserved end residues are part of each CDR3. The order of the fields is CDR3 length, V gene, D gene, J gene, clone size, CDR3 DNA, CDR3 protein. A D gene is named only where the DNA matches it firmly. Clone size is not always given. Where it is, it says once, few, many or a class for expanded clones.

len: 16; v_gene: TRBV7-6; d_gene: TRBD2; j_gene: TRBJ2-1; abundance: NA; CDR3nt: TGTGCCAGCAGCTTAGTAGGAGCGGGGGAGCAATTGGAGCAGTTCTTC; CDR3aa: CASSLVGAGEQLEQFF
len: 11; v_gene: TRBV5-5; d_gene: NA; j_gene: TRBJ2-1; abundance: NA; CDR3nt: TGTGCCAGCAGCTTGGTGGTTGAGCAGTTCTTC; CDR3aa: CASSLVVEQFF
len: 13; v_gene: TRBV7-9; d_gene: NA; j_gene: TRBJ1-1; abundance: NA; CDR3nt: TGTGCCAGCAGCTCTACAGGGAACACTGAAGCTTTCTTT; CDR3aa: CASSSTGNTEAFF
len: 14; v_gene: TRBV7-9; d_gene: TRBD1; j_gene: TRBJ2-7; abundance: NA; CDR3nt: TGTGCCAGCAGCATTCCGGGACAGATTTACGAGCAGTACTTC; CDR3aa: CASSIPGQIYEQYF
len: 20; v_gene: TRBV19; d_gene: NA; j_gene: TRBJ1-5; abundance: NA; CDR3nt: TGTGCCAGTGCTCAAGAATCTTCTTCTTGGGGGCGCGGCAGATGGCAGCCCCAGCATTTT; CDR3aa: CASAQESSSWGRGRWQPQHF
len: 15; v_gene: TRBV7-3; d_gene: NA; j_gene: TRBJ1-1; abundance: NA; CDR3nt: TGTGCCAGCAGCCCGGGCCCACATCGGGAGACTGAAGCTTTCTTT; CDR3aa: CASSPGPHRETEAFF
len: 14; v_gene: TRBV11-3; d_gene: NA; j_gene: TRBJ2-2; abundance: few; CDR3nt: TGTGCCAGCAGCTCGGGACTTAACACCGGGGAGCTGTTTTTT; CDR3aa: CASSSGLNTGELFF
len: 14; v_gene: TRBV6-5; d_gene: NA; j_gene: TRBJ1-2; abundance: NA; CDR3nt: TGTGCCAGCAGTTACCCACTGTCCTCCAATGGCTACACCTTC; CDR3aa: CASSYPLSSNGYTF
len: 11; v_gene: TRBV28; d_gene: NA; j_gene: TRBJ1-2; abundance: NA; CDR3nt: TGTGCCAGCAGTTCGGGACATGGCTACACCTTC; CDR3aa: CASSSGHGYTF
len: 15; v_gene: TRBV24-1; d_gene: TRBD1; j_gene: TRBJ1-1; abundance: once; CDR3nt: TGTGCCACCAGTGATTCACGGACAGGGTTCACTGAAGCTTTCTTT; CDR3aa: CATSDSRTGFTEAFF
len: 14; v_gene: TRBV2; d_gene: TRBD1; j_gene: TRBJ2-7; abundance: NA; CDR3nt: TGTGCCAGCAGAGACCGGGACAGGGGATACGAGCAGTACTTC; CDR3aa: CASRDRDRGYEQYF
len: 13; v_gene: TRBV5-1; d_gene: TRBD2; j_gene: TRBJ2-1; abundance: few; CDR3nt: TGCGCCAGCAGCTCTGGACTAGAAGATGAGCAGTTCTTC; CDR3aa: CASSSGLEDEQFF
len: 14; v_gene: TRBV2; d_gene: NA; j_gene: TRBJ1-5; abundance: once; CDR3nt: TGTGCCAGCAGCTCCATGGAGGCCCGGCAGCCCCAGCATTTT; CDR3aa: CASSSMEARQPQHF
len: 16; v_gene: TRBV3-1/TRBV3-2; d_gene: TRBD2; j_gene: TRBJ2-7; abundance: NA; CDR3nt: TGTGCCAGCAGCCAAGATCTAGCGGGAGGTTCCTACGAGCAGTACTTC; CDR3aa: CASSQDLAGGSYEQYF
len: 15; v_gene: TRBV27; d_gene: NA; j_gene: TRBJ2-1; abundance: NA; CDR3nt: TGTGCCAGCAGTTTCACAGGGCCTCTATACAATGAGCAGTTCTTC; CDR3aa: CASSFTGPLYNEQFF
len: 13; v_gene: TRBV10-3; d_gene: NA; j_gene: TRBJ2-7; abundance: NA; CDR3nt: TGTGCCATCAGTCGGGACCCCTCCTACGAGCAGTACTTC; CDR3aa: CAISRDPSYEQYF
len: 14; v_gene: TRBV7-9; d_gene: NA; j_gene: TRBJ1-2; abundance: NA; CDR3nt: TGTGCCAGCAGCTTCCCAGGTGAGGCCTATGGCTACACCTTC; CDR3aa: CASSFPGEAYGYTF
len: 9; v_gene: TRBV20-1; d_gene: NA; j_gene: TRBJ2-7; abundance: NA; CDR3nt: TGCAGTGCTGGGGCAGGGTCTGACTTC; CDR3aa: CSAGAGSDF
len: 17; v_gene: TRBV4-1; d_gene: NA; j_gene: TRBJ2-7; abundance: NA; CDR3nt: TGCGCCAGCAGCCCGATTATCAGGGGAAGAAACCCCTACGAGCAGTACTTC; CDR3aa: CASSPIIRGRNPYEQYF
len: 11; v_gene: TRBV30; d_gene: NA; j_gene: TRBJ2-7; abundance: NA; CDR3nt: TGTGCCTGGAGTGACAGCTACGAGCAGTACTTC; CDR3aa: CAWSDSYEQYF
len: 16; v_gene: TRBV19; d_gene: NA; j_gene: TRBJ1-4; abundance: NA; CDR3nt: TGTGCCAGTAGTACTACAGGGAGGGCAACTAATGAAAAACTGTTTTTT; CDR3aa: CASSTTGRATNEKLFF
len: 14; v_gene: TRBV6-5; d_gene: NA; j_gene: TRBJ1-6; abundance: NA; CDR3nt: TGTGCCAGCCGACCCGGGGCCGATAATTCACCCCTCCACTTT; CDR3aa: CASRPGADNSPLHF
len: 14; v_gene: TRBV6-5; d_gene: TRBD1; j_gene: TRBJ1-1; abundance: NA; CDR3nt: TGTGCCAGCAGTTACGGGGACAGTAACACTGAAGCTTTCTTT; CDR3aa: CASSYGDSNTEAFF
len: 11; v_gene: TRBV29-1; d_gene: NA; j_gene: TRBJ1-2; abundance: NA; CDR3nt: TGCAGCGCCTCGGTTGGGGGTGGCTACACCTTC; CDR3aa: CSASVGGGYTF
len: 14; v_gene: TRBV9; d_gene: NA; j_gene: TRBJ2-2; abundance: once; CDR3nt: TGTGCCAGCAGCGCCCGGGTCTACACCGGGGAGCTGTTTTTT; CDR3aa: CASSARVYTGELFF
len: 16; v_gene: TRBV19; d_gene: TRBD2; j_gene: TRBJ2-1; abundance: NA; CDR3nt: TGTGCCAGTATCCCGACTAGCGGGAGGGATTACAATGAGCAGTTCTTC; CDR3aa: CASIPTSGRDYNEQFF